This T cell receptor beta chain was retrieved from a study of T cells in Graves' hyperthyroidism and ophthalmopathy. Researchers took RNA transcripts and amplified the TCR beta CDR3 regions from them. The HTBI primer set served for first-round RT-PCR of the TCR CDR3. TCRdb passed the multiplex PCR reads through MiXCR, listing each CDR3 protein once. The sample consists of about 380,000 distinct CDR3 sequences, around 15% of them appearing once. Germline assignment: CDR1 LNHDA and CDR2 SQIVND (reference sequence). The CDR3 sequence is 15 residues long. V was clipped by 5 bases and J by 3 bases; unmatched bases: 9. In this sample, this clonotype turned up a few times. Clinical Activity Scores of at least 3, NOSPECS grades of at least 4 and durations under 3 months characterized ophthalmopathy patients.

The specimen was blood. The sequence was obtained from a woman aged 25-40 years with Graves' ophthalmopathy. The genes are TRBV19 and TRBJ2-7; TRBD1 matches 8 bases. DNA for the CDR3: TGTGCCAGTAGTGACCCTGGACAGGGTTACTACGAGCAGTACTTC. It specifies CASSDPGQGYYEQYF.